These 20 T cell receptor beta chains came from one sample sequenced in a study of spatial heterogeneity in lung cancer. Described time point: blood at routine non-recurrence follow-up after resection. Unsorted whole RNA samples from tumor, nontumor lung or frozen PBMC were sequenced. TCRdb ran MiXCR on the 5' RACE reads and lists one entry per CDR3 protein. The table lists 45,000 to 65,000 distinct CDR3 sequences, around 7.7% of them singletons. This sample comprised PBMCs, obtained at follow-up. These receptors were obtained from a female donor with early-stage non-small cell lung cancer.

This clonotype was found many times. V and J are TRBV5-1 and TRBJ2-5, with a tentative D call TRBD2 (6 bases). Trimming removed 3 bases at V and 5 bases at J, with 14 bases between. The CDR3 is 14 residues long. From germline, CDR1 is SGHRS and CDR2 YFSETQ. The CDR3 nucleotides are TGCGCCAGCAGCTCCGGGACTCCTGGGGAGACCCAGTACTTC. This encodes CASSSGTPGETQYF.

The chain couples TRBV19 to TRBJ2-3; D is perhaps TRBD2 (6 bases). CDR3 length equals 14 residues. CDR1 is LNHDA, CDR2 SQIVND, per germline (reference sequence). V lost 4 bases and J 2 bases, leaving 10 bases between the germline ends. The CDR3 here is CASSRDSYTDTQYF. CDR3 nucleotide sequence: TGTGCCAGTAGTAGGGACTCCTACACAGATACGCAGTATTTT.

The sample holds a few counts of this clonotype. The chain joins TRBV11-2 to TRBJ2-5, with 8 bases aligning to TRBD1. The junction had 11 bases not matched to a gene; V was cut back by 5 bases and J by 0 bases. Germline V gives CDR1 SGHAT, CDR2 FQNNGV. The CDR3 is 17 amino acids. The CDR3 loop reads CASSILQGALYQETQYF. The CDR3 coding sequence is TGTGCCAGCAGCATCCTCCAGGGGGCCCTGTACCAAGAGACCCAGTACTTC. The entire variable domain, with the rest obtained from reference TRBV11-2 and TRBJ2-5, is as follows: EAGVAQSPRYKIIEKRQSVAFWCNPISGHATLYWYQQILGQGPKLLIQFQNNGVVDDSQLPKDRFSAERLKGVDSTLKIQPAKLEDSAVYLCASSILQGALYQETQYFGPGTRLLVL.

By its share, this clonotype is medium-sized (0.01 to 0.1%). CDR3 in DNA: TGTGCCATAAAGGACAGAGATACTCAGCCCCAGCATTTT. Translating it yields CAIKDRDTQPQHF. The rearrangement uses TRBV10-3 and TRBJ1-5; possible D gene TRBD1, 6 bases. The CDR3 runs to 13 residues. Germline CDR1 reads ENHRY; CDR2 reads SYGVKD. The V end was cut by 9 bases, the J end by 6 bases, with 15 bases between.

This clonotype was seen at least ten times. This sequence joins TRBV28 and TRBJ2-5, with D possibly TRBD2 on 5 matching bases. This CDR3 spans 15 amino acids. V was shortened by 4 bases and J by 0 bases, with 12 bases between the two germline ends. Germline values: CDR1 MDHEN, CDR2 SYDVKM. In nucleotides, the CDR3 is TGTGCCAGCAGTTCTCGGACGGGGTACCAAGAGACCCAGTACTTC. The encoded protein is CASSSRTGYQETQYF.

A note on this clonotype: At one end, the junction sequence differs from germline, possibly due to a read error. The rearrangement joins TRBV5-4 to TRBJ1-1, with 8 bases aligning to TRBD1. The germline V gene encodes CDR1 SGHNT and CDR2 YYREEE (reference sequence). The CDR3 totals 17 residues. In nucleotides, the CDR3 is TGTGTCAGCAGCTTGGCCTCCGGACAGGGCTTGAACACTGAAGCTTTCTTT. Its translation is CVSSLASGQGLNTEAFF. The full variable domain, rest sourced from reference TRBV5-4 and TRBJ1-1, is ETGVTQSPTHLIKTRGQQVTLRCSSQSGHNTVSWYQQALGQGPQFIFQYYREEENGRGNFPPRFSGLQFPNYSSELNVNALELDDSALYLCVSSLASGQGLNTEAFFGQGTRLTVV.

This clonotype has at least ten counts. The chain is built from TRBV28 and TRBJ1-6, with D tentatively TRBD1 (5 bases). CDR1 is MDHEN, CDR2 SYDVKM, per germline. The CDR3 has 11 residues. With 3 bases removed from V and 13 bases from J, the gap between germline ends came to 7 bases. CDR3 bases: TGTGCCAGCAGTTTGGGGCCTCCCCTCCACTTT. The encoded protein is CASSLGPPLHF.

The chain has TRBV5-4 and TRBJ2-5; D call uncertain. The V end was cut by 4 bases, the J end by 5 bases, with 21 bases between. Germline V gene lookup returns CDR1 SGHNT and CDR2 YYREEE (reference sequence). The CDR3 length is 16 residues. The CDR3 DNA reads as TGTGCCAGCAGCCCGGCCGAGCGCATGGTGGTGGAGACCCAGTACTTC. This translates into CASSPAERMVVETQYF.

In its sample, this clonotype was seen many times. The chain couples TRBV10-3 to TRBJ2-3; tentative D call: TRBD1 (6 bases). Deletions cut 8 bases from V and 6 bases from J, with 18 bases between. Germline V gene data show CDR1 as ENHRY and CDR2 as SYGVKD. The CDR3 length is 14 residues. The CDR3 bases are TGTGCCATCTCGGCGCCAGGGGCACAGGATACGCAGTATTTT. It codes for CAISAPGAQDTQYF.

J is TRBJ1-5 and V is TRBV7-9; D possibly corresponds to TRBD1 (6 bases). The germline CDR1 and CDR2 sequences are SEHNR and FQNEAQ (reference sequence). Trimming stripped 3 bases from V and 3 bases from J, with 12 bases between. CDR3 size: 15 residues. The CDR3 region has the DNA TGTGCCAGCAGCTTCGCAGGGGTTGACAATCAGCCCCAGCATTTT. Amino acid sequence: CASSFAGVDNQPQHF.

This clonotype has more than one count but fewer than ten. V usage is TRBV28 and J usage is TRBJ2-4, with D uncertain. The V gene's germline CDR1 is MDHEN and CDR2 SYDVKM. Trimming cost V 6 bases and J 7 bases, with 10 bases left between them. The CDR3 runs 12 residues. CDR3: CASSLDLNIQYF. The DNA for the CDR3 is TGTGCCAGCAGCTTGGACCTTAACATTCAGTACTTC.

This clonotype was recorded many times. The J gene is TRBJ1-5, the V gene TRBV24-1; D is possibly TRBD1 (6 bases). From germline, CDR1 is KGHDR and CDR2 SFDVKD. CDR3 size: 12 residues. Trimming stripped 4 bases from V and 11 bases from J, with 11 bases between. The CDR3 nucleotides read TGTGCCACCAGTGAGCAGGGGAGGGCCCAGCATTTT. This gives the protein CATSEQGRAQHF.

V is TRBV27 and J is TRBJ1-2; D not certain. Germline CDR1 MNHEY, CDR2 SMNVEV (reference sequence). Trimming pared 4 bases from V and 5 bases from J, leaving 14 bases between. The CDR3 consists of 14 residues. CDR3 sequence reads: CASSSWTVPYGYTF. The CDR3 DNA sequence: TGTGCCAGCAGTTCCTGGACTGTTCCATATGGCTACACCTTC.

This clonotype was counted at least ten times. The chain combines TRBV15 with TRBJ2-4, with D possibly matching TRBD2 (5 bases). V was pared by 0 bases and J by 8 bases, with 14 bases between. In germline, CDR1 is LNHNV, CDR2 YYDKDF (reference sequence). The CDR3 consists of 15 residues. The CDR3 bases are TGTGCCACCAGCAGAGATAGAGGGAGTTGGTACATTCAGTACTTC. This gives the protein CATSRDRGSWYIQYF.

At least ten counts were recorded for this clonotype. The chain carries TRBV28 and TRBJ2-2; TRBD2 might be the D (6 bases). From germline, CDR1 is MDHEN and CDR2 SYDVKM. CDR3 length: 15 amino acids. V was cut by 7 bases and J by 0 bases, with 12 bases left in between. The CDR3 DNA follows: TGTGCCAGCATGGGGGGACCCCCGAACACCGGGGAGCTGTTTTTT. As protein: CASMGGPPNTGELFF.

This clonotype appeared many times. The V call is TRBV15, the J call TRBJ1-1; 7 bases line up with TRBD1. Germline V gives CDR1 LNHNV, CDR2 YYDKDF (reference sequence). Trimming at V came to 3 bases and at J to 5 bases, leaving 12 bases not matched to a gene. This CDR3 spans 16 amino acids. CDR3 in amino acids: CATSSEIPGGWTEAFF. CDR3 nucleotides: TGTGCCACCAGCAGCGAGATCCCAGGGGGTTGGACTGAAGCTTTCTTT.

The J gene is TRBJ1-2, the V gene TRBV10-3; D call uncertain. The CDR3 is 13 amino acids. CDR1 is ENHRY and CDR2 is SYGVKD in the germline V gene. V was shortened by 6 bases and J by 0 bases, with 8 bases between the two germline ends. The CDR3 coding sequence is TGTGCCATCAGCCGACCTTCTAACTATGGCTACACCTTC. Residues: CAISRPSNYGYTF.

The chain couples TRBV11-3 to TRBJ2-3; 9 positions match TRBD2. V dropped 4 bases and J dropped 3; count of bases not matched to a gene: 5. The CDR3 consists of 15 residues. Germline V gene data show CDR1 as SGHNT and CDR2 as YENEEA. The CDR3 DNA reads TGTGCCAGCAGCTCGGGACTAGCCTCGACAGATACGCAGTATTTT. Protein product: CASSSGLASTDTQYF.

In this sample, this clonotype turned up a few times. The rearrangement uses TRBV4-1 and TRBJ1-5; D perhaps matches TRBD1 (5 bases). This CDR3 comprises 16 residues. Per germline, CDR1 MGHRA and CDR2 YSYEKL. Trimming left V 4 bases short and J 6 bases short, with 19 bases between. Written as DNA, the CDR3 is TGCGCCAGCAGCCTGCGGGCGGGAGCGGGGGGTCAGCCCCAGCATTTT. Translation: CASSLRAGAGGQPQHF.

The CDR3 nucleotides read TGTGCCAGCAGCCCGGGAGGCTATAATTCACCCCTCCACTTT. Its protein product is CASSPGGYNSPLHF. The J gene is TRBJ1-6, the V gene TRBV5-4; no definite D call. This CDR3 is built from 14 residues. The germline V gene has CDR1 SGHNT and CDR2 YYREEE (reference sequence). V was cut by 4 bases and J by 3 bases, with 8 bases left in between.